Sequencing of this TCR beta chain was carried out in a study of cytomegalovirus exposure and HLA in healthy donors (dated by TCRdb to about 2017). Describing the broader study: An earlier analysis of roughly 630 of the donors reported 250 to 350 Gb of sequence data and some 120 million unique TCR beta sequences from 190 million or so T cells. An early release covering around 630 HLA-typed donors comprised roughly 300 gigabases of sequencing data and tens of millions of unique TCR sequences. Of the 300 to 400 genotyped donors, 65% to 90% fell in the genetic ancestry cluster associated with self-reported Caucasian donors. The study aimed to test whether signatures of past pathogen exposure could be identified by cataloging public T cell receptors. The T cell repertoires of 666 subjects were profiled by immunosequencing and related to cytomegalovirus serostatus. Besides the first cohort of 666 subjects, a separate validation cohort made up of 95 to 150 different subjects was used. The study combined high-throughput TCR immunosequencing, statistical association of individual TCRs with disease status, and machine learning to predict cytomegalovirus infection status. A later analysis re-analyzed previously published TCR beta repertoires from 666 donors and added high-resolution HLA genotyping to study TCR occurrence patterns. Rather than using new phenotypic data, the later analysis identified candidate immune exposures from TCR beta sequences and from how often those sequences occurred across donors. In an earlier analysis of more than 550 of the donors, high-throughput TCR beta sequencing was used to judge whether each TCR beta V gene segment behaved as functional or pseudogenic. Donor age, sex, ethnicity and CMV serostatus were collected together with the repertoire data. A later genetic analysis used genome-wide SNP genotypes for about 65% of the roughly 670 donors, treating that subset as a discovery cohort. All discovery cohort repertoires had been generated using a single sequencing platform. HLA typing included class I and class II loci at four-digit resolution. Typing coverage differed by locus: A, B, C, DRB1 and DQB1 were typed in about 629-640 donors, DQA1 in 522, DPA1 in roughly 590, and DPB1 in 400 to 480. Because of strong linkage in the cohort, roughly five DR-DQ haplotypes were treated as single units for association and clustering. Across some 400 genotyped donors of the cohort, an average of approximately 200,000 unique TCR beta nucleotide sequences per donor were sequenced, and roughly 17% of those sequences were non-productive.

Comments on this clone: This clone's antigen is unknown. No much larger clonotype is one base removed from it; base qualities were not supplied.

The library was produced with the immunoSEQ multiplex PCR assay. The multiplex PCR relied on a mix of 60 forward primers for TCR Vbeta segments and 13 reverse primers for TCR Jbeta segments. The CDR3 region of rearranged TCR beta genes was amplified from genomic DNA with a multiplex PCR assay. On the Illumina HiSeq System, the amplified TCR beta libraries were sequenced as 87-base-pair reads. In the source study's methods: A later analysis counted 65 million to 90 million unique TCR beta chains across the 550 to 750 repertoires, and about 10 million of these chains were shared by at least two donors. A nearest-neighbor algorithm error-corrected the raw reads and collapsed the reads into unique sequences, merging closely related sequences to remove PCR and sequencing errors. V, D and J gene segments were assigned by aligning CDR3 sequences to IMGT reference sequences. Each retained sequence needed at least a six-nucleotide match to both a V gene segment and a J gene segment. A rearrangement was called productive if the CDR3 had no stop codons and remained in frame with V and J, and every other rearrangement was called non-productive. CDR3 was defined by IMGT convention, running from the second conserved V-encoded cysteine to the conserved J-encoded phenylalanine. The earlier analysis of about 560 of the donors excluded any sequence lacking an unambiguous match to a single V gene segment. In an earlier analysis of around 590 of the donors, a V segment was called functional when productive rearrangements were above 56.7%, and segregating when the standard deviation between donors exceeded 5%. A statistical classification framework was built for diagnosing cytomegalovirus status from the catalog of TCR beta chain sequences. In a later analysis, TCR nucleotide sequences were compared against IMGT/GENE-DB human TR gene sequences so that V and J genes could be assigned. A later analysis assigned CDR3 sequences and most-parsimonious VDJ recombination scenarios with the TCRdist pipeline. In a later analysis, each TCR beta chain was defined by its CDR3 amino acid sequence together with its V-gene family, and reads without a unique V-gene family were excluded. As a way to deal with suspected cross-contamination and a sequencing artifact, a later analysis dropped 450 to 600 nucleotide sequences that were highly shared and had low generation probability. For each public chain, a later analysis derived a clonal expansion index from normalized ranks of inferred template counts within each repertoire. In a later analysis, generation probabilities were computed using a VDJ recombination model fitted to out-of-frame rearrangements, and the results were checked against IGoR. In a later analysis, TCR-TCR, TCR-HLA and TCR-CMV co-occurrence was scored with hypergeometric tests, and a repertoire-size bias correction was applied to TCR pairs. In a later analysis, false discovery rates were estimated by permuting HLA or CMV assignments 20 times. A later analysis grouped co-occurring TCRs with DBSCAN, adding TCRdist sequence similarity when clustering within HLA-allele-positive subsets. For co-occurrence clustering, repertoires with fewer than 30,000 or more than 120,000 public chains were excluded, along with four to six repertoires with anomalous nucleotide sharing. TCRdb took this table from immuneACCESS and kept in-frame rearrangements with V and J called. Such tables lack part of the clones; where checked against another copy, unresolved V genes explain under half of the gap, and the rest is unexplained. Clone size and V and J calls were adopted from that table, with D and trimming inferred from the DNA. The sample contains roughly 150,000 clones, more than 70% of them found a single time. The biggest ten clones account for 3.1% of the sample.

The study at large found these results: Because HLA typing was missing for some donors at each locus, association tests included only the typed subset. A cluster of highly shared sequence variants was judged likely to be a technical artifact of the sequencing pipeline. According to the authors, the approach could potentially be generalized to other disease states and immunological phenotypes. The classifier was reported to diagnose cytomegalovirus status with high specificity and sensitivity in both the original and validation cohorts. An association between a missense DCLRE1C variant and V-gene and J-gene trimming of TCR beta chains was found in a later genetic analysis and replicated in an independent cohort. When HLA alleles, especially DR and DQ, strongly co-occurred, attributing TCR associations to individual alleles was difficult. Linkage disequilibrium might explain the correlated functional status among segregating V segments, but an unknown experimental factor could not be ruled out. In an earlier analysis of 587 of the donors, most TCR beta V segments were observed in productive rearrangements about 90% or about 30% of the time, broadly matching IMGT annotations. In the study, approximately 150 TCR beta chains were listed as associated with cytomegalovirus. In vitro tests confirmed that a few of the cytomegalovirus-associated TCR beta chains recognize cytomegalovirus antigens. Several of the top co-occurrence clusters appeared to be linked to parvovirus B19, influenza, CMV and Epstein-Barr virus, according to a later analysis. Only TCR beta chains were sequenced in this cohort, and the absence of alpha or paired-chain data limited detectable features. Compared with the roughly 600-donor mean, donors in an Asian-associated ancestry cluster had fewer N-insertions in productive TCRs, according to a later genetic analysis. CMV serostatus was the only immune exposure information available for the cohort. In a later analysis, HLA-associated TCR beta chains showed more clonal expansion and lower generation probabilities than non-associated chains that were equally common. A later analysis found that most CMV-associated TCR beta chains appeared HLA-restricted, with HLA associations seemingly driven largely by CMV exposure. In a later analysis, around 15,000 TCR beta sequences were associated with specific HLA alleles at a false discovery rate of 0.05. Because counts were too low, about 15 rarely observed V segments, including chromosome 9 orphons, were left out of the earlier analysis of about 500 of the donors. A further reported finding was that TCR beta sequences accurately predicted the HLA-A and HLA-B alleles for most subjects in the first cohort. The presence/absence analyses assumed that sequencing depth was roughly uniform across donors, and that assumption may not be true. In a later analysis, TCR association rates were found to vary across HLA loci, with the most associated TCRs seen for DRB1 alleles and the fewest for HLA-C alleles. Across donors, most TCR sequences were observed very rarely, whereas some public TCRs were present in many individuals.

The cohort was made up of about 670 healthy bone marrow donors. At the time of sampling, all cohort members were nominally healthy, though unrecorded immune exposures were likely present. The donor was CMV seronegative and was included in the group of a few hundred seronegative cohort members. Each donor provided a peripheral blood sample, and peripheral blood mononuclear cells were used for TCR beta sequencing. Genomic DNA was extracted from the blood cell samples with the Qiagen DNeasy Blood Extraction Kit. The clonotype comes from a male donor in good health and CMV-seronegative. Sequenced sample: PBMCs.

The nucleotides are TGTGCCAGTAGTATGGGACCTGTACGGGGAGGAAGCAATCAGCCCCAGCATTTT. It translates as CASSMGPVRGGSNQPQHF. The chain joins TRBV19 to TRBJ1-5, with TRBD1 as a weak D call on 5 bases. The germline V gene (reference sequence) yields LNHDA for CDR1 and SQIVND for CDR2. V gives up 3 bases and J gives up 1 base, and the segment between their germline ends measures 19 bases. The CDR3 sequence holds 18 residues, the cysteine and phenylalanine included. Only the CDR3 DNA stays, 54 bases, in frame from base 1.